One TCR beta chain is described in this entry. The data stem from a study of blood T cell repertoires in COVID-19. The overall study: Spain, Italy and the United States supplied samples that represented acute and convalescent COVID-19.

Assay used: immunoSEQ multiplex PCR; TCRdb lists only in-frame clones, some missing. Of about 57,000 clones detected, roughly four fifths appear once; the ten largest clones hold roughly 8.7%. Germline CDR1 and CDR2: MNHNS and SASEGT. The CDR3 spans 17 residues. Trimming left V 1 base short and J 0 bases short, with 12 bases between. This TCR came from an elderly woman with acute or convalescent COVID-19. The chain recombines TRBV6-1 with TRBJ2-2, with a tentative D call TRBD2 (5 bases). The sample taken for sequencing was peripheral blood. The CDR3 DNA is TGTGCCAGCAGTGAAGATGAGGGAGCCGCGAACACCGGGGAGCTGTTTTTT. Amino acids: CASSEDEGAANTGELFF.